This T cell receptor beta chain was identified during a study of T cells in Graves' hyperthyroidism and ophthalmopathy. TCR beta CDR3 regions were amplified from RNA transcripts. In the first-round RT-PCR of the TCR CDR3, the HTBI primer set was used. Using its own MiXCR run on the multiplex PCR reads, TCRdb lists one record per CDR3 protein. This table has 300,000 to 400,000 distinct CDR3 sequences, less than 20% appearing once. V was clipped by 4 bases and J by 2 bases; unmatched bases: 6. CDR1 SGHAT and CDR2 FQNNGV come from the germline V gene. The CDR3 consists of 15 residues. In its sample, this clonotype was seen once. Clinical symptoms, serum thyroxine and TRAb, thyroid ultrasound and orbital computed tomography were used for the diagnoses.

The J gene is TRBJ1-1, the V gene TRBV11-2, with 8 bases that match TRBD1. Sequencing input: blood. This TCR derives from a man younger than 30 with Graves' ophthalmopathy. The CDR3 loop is CASSSTGEGNTEAFF. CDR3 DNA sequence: TGTGCCAGCAGCTCGACAGGGGAGGGAAACACTGAAGCTTTCTTT.